One sample yielded the 12 T cell receptor beta chains listed below, sequenced in a study of blood T cell repertoires in COVID-19 (dated by TCRdb to the early 2020s). The library was generated by the immunoSEQ multiplex PCR assay. TCRdb stores this immuneACCESS table with in-frame sequences only. Part of the clones is absent; in the studies checked, under half of the shortfall reflects unresolved V genes, and no reason is known for the rest. The sample yields about 34,000 clones; roughly 78% were counted once. The ten most abundant clones make up around 15% of the sample. The sample taken for sequencing was peripheral blood. These receptors were taken from a woman between 65 and 79 years old with acute or convalescent COVID-19.

V gene TRBV11-2 combines with J gene TRBJ2-4; TRBD1 aligns across 8 bases. The length of the CDR3 is 19 residues. The germline gives CDR1 SGHAT, CDR2 FQNNGV. V shed 5 bases, J shed 2 bases, and the junction held 17 bases outside the gene matches. The CDR3 is CASSPQGSSRGQTKNIQYF. CDR3 sequence (DNA): TGTGCCAGCAGCCCCCAAGGGTCTAGCAGGGGGCAGACCAAAAACATTCAGTACTTC. Full variable domain (missing parts from reference TRBV11-2 and TRBJ2-4): EAGVAQSPRYKIIEKRQSVAFWCNPISGHATLYWYQQILGQGPKLLIQFQNNGVVDDSQLPKDRFSAERLKGVDSTLKIQPAKLEDSAVYLCASSPQGSSRGQTKNIQYFGAGTRLSVL.

This chain links TRBV7-9 with TRBJ1-2; D possibly corresponds to TRBD1 (6 bases). CDR3 length: 12 residues. Per the germline V gene, CDR1 is SEHNR and CDR2 is FQNEAQ (reference sequence). Between the trimmed V and J ends, which lost 5 bases and 4 bases, there was a span of 8 bases. The CDR3 coding sequence is TGTGCCAGCAGCCCAGGGGCCTATGGCTACACCTTC. Encoded protein: CASSPGAYGYTF.

The chain joins TRBV6-5 to TRBJ2-1, with 11 bases fitting TRBD2. The CDR3 length is 14 residues. Germline V CDR1 and CDR2: MNHEY, SVGAGI. Losses at the gene ends were 6 bases for V and 9 bases for J; bases not matched to a gene: 7. The CDR3 loop reads CASSLLAGGIEQFF. For the CDR3, the DNA is TGTGCCAGCAGCCTTCTAGCGGGGGGAATTGAGCAGTTCTTC.

The chain links TRBV5-1 to TRBJ2-7; 11 nucleotides agree with TRBD1. The J segment lost 3 bases and the V segment lost 4 bases, leaving 6 bases of the junction unmatched. Looked up from germline, CDR1 is SGHRS and CDR2 is YFSETQ. The CDR3 extends over 15 amino acids. The CDR3 DNA reads as TGCGCCAGCAGCCAAGGGGACAGGGGGGACTACGAGCAGTACTTC. Translated: CASSQGDRGDYEQYF. The full variable domain, its missing parts supplied by reference TRBV5-1 and TRBJ2-7, is KAGVTQTPRYLIKTRGQQVTLSCSPISGHRSVSWYQQTPGQGLQFLFEYFSETQRNKGNFPGRFSGRQFSNSRSEMNVSTLELGDSALYLCASSQGDRGDYEQYFGPGTRLTVT.

The V gene is TRBV27, the J gene TRBJ2-6; D not resolved. CDR3 length: 14 amino acids. V was pared by 4 bases and J by 2 bases, with 6 bases between. CDR1 is MNHEY and CDR2 is SMNVEV in the germline V gene (reference sequence). The CDR3 loop reads CASSYRAGANVLTF. DNA for the CDR3: TGTGCCAGCAGTTACCGGGCTGGGGCCAACGTCCTGACTTTC. Using reference TRBV27 and TRBJ2-6 for the parts outside the CDR3, the full variable domain is EAQVTQNPRYLITVTGKKLTVTCSQNMNHEYMSWYRQDPGLGLRQIYYSMNVEVTDKGDVPEGYKVSRKEKRNFPLILESPSPNQTSLYFCASSYRAGANVLTFGAGSRLTVL.

CDR3 sequence (DNA): TGTGCCAGCAGTTATCCCAGGGCAAGAATGGACACTGAAGCTTTCTTT. Amino acid sequence: CASSYPRARMDTEAFF. The chain couples TRBV6-6 to TRBJ1-1; D is perhaps TRBD1 (5 bases). CDR1 is MNHNY and CDR2 is SVGAGI in the germline V gene (reference sequence). CDR3 length: 16 amino acids. Trimming took off 3 bases at V and 3 bases at J, with 17 bases between the two ends.

The rearrangement uses TRBV11-2 and TRBJ2-1; 11 nucleotides line up with TRBD2. V shed 8 bases and J 3 bases; nucleotides not matched to a gene: 3. The CDR3 sequence is 14 residues long. CDR1 is SGHAT, CDR2 FQNNGV, per germline. The CDR3 spells CASGTSGVYNEQFF. The CDR3 DNA reads as TGTGCCAGCGGGACTAGCGGAGTCTACAATGAGCAGTTCTTC.

The chain joins TRBV18 to TRBJ1-1, with 11 bases identical to TRBD1. Germline V gives CDR1 KGHSH, CDR2 LQKENI. This CDR3 is built from 15 residues. V lost 3 bases and J lost 7; bases outside the gene matches: 7. The CDR3 loop reads CASSPRGQGDSEAFF. The CDR3 nucleotides are TGTGCCAGCTCACCGCGGGGACAGGGGGACAGTGAAGCTTTCTTT.

The chain is built from TRBV18 and TRBJ1-1; 10 bases fit TRBD1. From germline, CDR1 is KGHSH and CDR2 LQKENI. The V and J ends lost 0 bases and 6 bases, in that order; junction bases with no gene match: 4. The CDR3 runs to 15 residues. CDR3 DNA: TGTGCCAGCTCACCACCGACAGGGGGCATTCCTGAAGCTTTCTTT. Translated: CASSPPTGGIPEAFF.

This chain connects TRBV6-5 to TRBJ2-7; 8 nucleotides match TRBD1. With V trimmed by 6 bases and J by 1 base, 5 bases remained unmatched. Germline lookup yields CDR1 MNHEY and CDR2 SVGAGI. CDR3 length equals 14 residues. The CDR3 DNA is TGTGCCAGCAGGCGTGACAGGGGTTCCTACGAGCAGTACTTC. The encoded protein is CASRRDRGSYEQYF.

The V gene is TRBV5-1, the J gene TRBJ1-6; D ambiguous. Trimming took 0 bases from V and 3 from J, leaving 7 bases between them. Germline assignment: CDR1 SGHRS and CDR2 YFSETQ. The CDR3 contains 15 residues. CDR3 sequence (DNA): TGCGCCAGCAGCTTGGGGGCAGGCTATAATTCACCCCTCCACTTT. As protein: CASSLGAGYNSPLHF.

This chain links TRBV11-2 with TRBJ1-1; perhaps TRBD1 as D (5 bases). The CDR3 has 14 amino acids. Germline CDR1 reads SGHAT; CDR2 reads FQNNGV. Trimming removed 2 bases from V and 0 bases from J, with 7 bases in between. CDR3 residues: CASSLTTVNTEAFF. Written as DNA, the CDR3 is TGTGCCAGCAGCTTAACGACAGTGAACACTGAAGCTTTCTTT.